One sample yielded the 2 T cell receptor beta chains listed below, sequenced in a study of shared clonotypes between healthy human individuals. CD45RO-negative CD8 cells positively selected for CCR7 made up the naive population, which excluded terminally differentiated effector memory CD45RA+ cells. Sequencing was performed with immunoSEQ multiplex PCR; in TCRdb, only in-frame clones are kept and a portion is missing. Here the sample spans 1.5 million to 2.5 million clones, about 94% being singletons. The sample consisted of naive CD8+ T cells sorted from blood. Receptors originate from a man younger than 35 in good health.

V is TRBV11-2 and J is TRBJ1-2; D possibly corresponds to TRBD1 (6 bases). The CDR3 is 15 amino acids. V lost 3 bases and J 5 bases, leaving 16 bases between the germline ends. The germline V gene encodes CDR1 SGHAT and CDR2 FQNNGV. This chain's CDR3 is CASSFPGDVNYGYTF. CDR3 bases: TGTGCCAGCAGCTTCCCAGGGGACGTTAATTATGGCTACACCTTC.

This sequence joins TRBV5-6 and TRBJ1-4; D is unclear. The CDR3 contains 14 residues. Germline V gives CDR1 SGHDT, CDR2 YYEEEE. V lost 1 base to trimming and J lost 4 bases, with 8 bases between them. This CDR3 reads CASSLPRVNEKLFF. Here the CDR3 DNA reads TGTGCCAGCAGCTTGCCCCGGGTTAATGAAAAACTGTTTTTT.